This T cell receptor (beta chain) was sequenced in a study of beta chain features in type 1 diabetes (dated by TCRdb to between 2018 and 2020). With regard to the full study: No differences in mean age, gender distribution, total cell number or subset yield were found between patients and healthy donors. Across all samples, fewer than 110,000,000 sorted cells were examined, and cell number per subset correlated strongly with RNA yield. The study compared TCRB repertoires of sorted circulating CD4+ T cell subsets between recently diagnosed type 1 diabetes patients and matched healthy donors. Regulatory and stem cell-like memory subsets were obtained from only 8 patients and roughly 8 healthy donors, while naive and central memory subsets were obtained from all 30 or so donors.

Each donor gave one peripheral blood draw, averaging around 120 mL, which was collected into heparinised tubes. A BD FACSAria II was used to sort naive, central memory, regulatory and stem cell-like memory CD4+ T cells with a panel that included CD45RO, CCR7, CD25, CD127, CD95 and CD27. A purity above 98% was achieved for all sorted populations. PBMCs were separated immediately by Lymphoprep density gradient centrifugation and were stained directly, without being cultured. Samples were stained and sorted in pairs, with one healthy donor and one patient per experiment, so that batch effects were minimized. A note on this clone: The specificity of this receptor is unknown. No quality values exist for individual bases; no much larger clone is one base distant.

Trimming at the junction amounts to 0 bases on V and 6 bases on J, and the germline ends lie 9 bases apart. The CDR3 runs 14 residues from the cysteine to the phenylalanine. CDR3 DNA is the only sequence kept; it has 42 bases, read in frame from the first base. Reading the germline V gene gives CDR1 LGHNA and CDR2 YSLEER. The entire isolated RNA was reverse transcribed using the High Capacity cDNA Reverse Transcription Kit, and thus expressed TCRB transcripts were sequenced. Deep immunoSEQ sequencing was performed on naive, central memory and regulatory T cell samples, with an average of approximately 3.9 million total reads per sample. After sorted cells were lysed in RLT buffer, RNA was extracted with DNase-treated RNeasy Micro or Mini kits, with the choice depending on cell number. To prevent cross-contamination, every cell subset was processed on its own, while patient and healthy donor samples were processed together. The immunoSEQ multiplex PCR was used to amplify TCRB sequences from cDNA, yielding 87-bp fragments that span the CDR3 region. Sequencing of the amplicons was done on the Illumina HiSeq platform. From the authors' description of their analysis: Synthetic template baselines were used to correct PCR bias computationally, reads within Hamming distance 2 were collapsed together, and singletons that could not be merged were discarded. By aligning reads against IMGT, V, D and J genes, CDR3 length, and insertions or deletions at six rearrangement sites were assigned. Within each subset, clonotype counts were normalized to sorted cell number, after which true diversity and Gini coefficients were computed with the tcR R package. The overlap coefficient, calculated on TCRB nucleotide sequences, was used to measure repertoire sharing. Out-of-frame TCRB sequences from naive cells were analyzed to stand in for the pre-selection repertoire. TCRdb mirrors the immuneACCESS table, restricted to in-frame sequences. Some clones are absent from its copies; in checked studies, under half trace to an unresolved V gene, and the reason for the others is unknown. The V and J calls and clone size are taken from that table; D and trimming were inferred from the DNA. The sample table shows under 450,000 clones, and 11% to 15% are seen once. 0.03% to 0.04% of the sample is taken by the ten largest.

The full study reports these points: In all four CD4+ subsets, TCRB CDR3 length was moderately but significantly shorter in type 1 diabetes patients. Naive, central memory and regulatory TCRB repertoires appeared to be more alike among patients than among healthy donors. Shorter templates might have been favored by PCR, but patient and control samples were amplified and corrected together, so both groups would have been affected equally by any skew. Fewer insertions and more nucleotide deletions at VDJ recombination sites were observed in patients with type 1 diabetes, implying thymic rearrangement abnormalities. Because cDNA rather than genomic DNA was sequenced, highly expressing activated cells could have been over-represented, although no difference in activation and CD3 levels was found between groups. Only small numbers of individuals were included in the HLA sub-analyses, which left unresolved whether HLA type had any influence on TCRB rearrangement.

The specimen was naive CD4+ T cells from blood. The cell subset or site label corresponds to: true naive CD4+ T cells. The sequence was collected from a man younger than 40 in good health. The rearranged chain carries TRBV4-3 and TRBJ1-5; the D gene cannot be resolved reliably. The CDR3 here reads CASSQDRRFQPQHF. The bases read TGCGCCAGCAGCCAAGATCGGCGGTTTCAGCCCCAGCATTTT.